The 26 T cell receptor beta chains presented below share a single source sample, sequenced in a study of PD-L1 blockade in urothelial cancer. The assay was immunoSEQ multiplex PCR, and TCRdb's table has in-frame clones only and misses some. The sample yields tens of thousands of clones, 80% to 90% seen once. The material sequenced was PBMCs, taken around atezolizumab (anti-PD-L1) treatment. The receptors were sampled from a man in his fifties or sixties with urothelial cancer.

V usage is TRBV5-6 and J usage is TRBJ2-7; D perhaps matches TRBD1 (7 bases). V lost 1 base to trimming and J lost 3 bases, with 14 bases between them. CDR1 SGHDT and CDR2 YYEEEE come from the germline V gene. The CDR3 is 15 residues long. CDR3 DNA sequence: TGTGCCAGCAGCTTGAGTCCCAGGGGGGACTACGAGCAGTACTTC. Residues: CASSLSPRGDYEQYF.

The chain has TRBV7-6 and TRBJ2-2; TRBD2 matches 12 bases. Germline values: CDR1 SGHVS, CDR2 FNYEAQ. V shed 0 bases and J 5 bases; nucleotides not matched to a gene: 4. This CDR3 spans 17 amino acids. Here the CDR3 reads CASSLARLAGGTGELFF. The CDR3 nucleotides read TGTGCCAGCAGCTTAGCGCGGCTAGCGGGAGGGACCGGGGAGCTGTTTTTT.

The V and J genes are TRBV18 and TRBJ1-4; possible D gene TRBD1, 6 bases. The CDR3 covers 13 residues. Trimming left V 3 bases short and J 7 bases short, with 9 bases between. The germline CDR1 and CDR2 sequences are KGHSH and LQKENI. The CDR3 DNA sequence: TGTGCCAGCTCACCTGACAGGAGTGAAAAACTGTTTTTT. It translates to CASSPDRSEKLFF.

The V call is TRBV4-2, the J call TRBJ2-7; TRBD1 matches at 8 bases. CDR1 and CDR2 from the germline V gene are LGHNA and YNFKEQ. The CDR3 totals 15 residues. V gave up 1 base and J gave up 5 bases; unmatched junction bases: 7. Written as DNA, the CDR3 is TGTGCCAGCAGCCAAGTGACAGGGGCTGGCGACGAGCAGTACTTC. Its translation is CASSQVTGAGDEQYF.

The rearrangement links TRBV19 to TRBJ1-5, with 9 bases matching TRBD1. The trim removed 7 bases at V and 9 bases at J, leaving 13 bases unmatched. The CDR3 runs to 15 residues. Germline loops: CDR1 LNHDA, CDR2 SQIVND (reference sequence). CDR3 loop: CASNLGTGKNSPQHF. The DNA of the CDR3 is TGTGCCAGTAATCTAGGGACAGGGAAAAACTCGCCCCAGCATTTT.

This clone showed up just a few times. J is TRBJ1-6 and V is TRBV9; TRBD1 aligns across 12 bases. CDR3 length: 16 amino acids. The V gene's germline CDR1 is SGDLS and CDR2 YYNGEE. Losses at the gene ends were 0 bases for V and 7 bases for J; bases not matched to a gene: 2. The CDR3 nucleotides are TGTGCCAGCAGCGTAGAGGGGACAGGGGGCAATTCACCCCTCCACTTT. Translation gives CASSVEGTGGNSPLHF.

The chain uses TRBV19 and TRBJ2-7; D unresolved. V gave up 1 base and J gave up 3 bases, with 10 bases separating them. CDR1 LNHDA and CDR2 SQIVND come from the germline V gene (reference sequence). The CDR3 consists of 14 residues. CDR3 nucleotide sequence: TGTGCCAGTAGTATAGCTGTCGCAGACTACGAGCAGTACTTC. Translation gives CASSIAVADYEQYF. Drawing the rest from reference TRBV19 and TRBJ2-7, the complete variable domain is DGGITQSPKYLFRKEGQNVTLSCEQNLNHDAMYWYRQDPGQGLRLIYYSQIVNDFQKGDIAEGYSVSREKKESFPLTVTSAQKNPTAFYLCASSIAVADYEQYFGPGTRLTVT.

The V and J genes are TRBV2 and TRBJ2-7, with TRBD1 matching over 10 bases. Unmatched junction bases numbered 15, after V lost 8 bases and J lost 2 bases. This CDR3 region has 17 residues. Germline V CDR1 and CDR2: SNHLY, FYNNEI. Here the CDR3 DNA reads TGTGCCAGCCTACCCCGGGACAGGGGAGGGGGCCCCTACGAGCAGTACTTC. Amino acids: CASLPRDRGGGPYEQYF.

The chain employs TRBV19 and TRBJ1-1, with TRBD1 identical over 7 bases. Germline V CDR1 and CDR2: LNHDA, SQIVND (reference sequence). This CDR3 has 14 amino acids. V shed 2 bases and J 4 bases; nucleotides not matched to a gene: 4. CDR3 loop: CASSITGVGTEAFF. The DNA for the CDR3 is TGTGCCAGTAGTATAACAGGGGTGGGCACTGAAGCTTTCTTT.

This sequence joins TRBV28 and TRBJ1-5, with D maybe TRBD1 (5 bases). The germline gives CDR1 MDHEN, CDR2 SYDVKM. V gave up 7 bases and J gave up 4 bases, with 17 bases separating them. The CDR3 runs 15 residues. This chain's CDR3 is CASKLATETNQPQHF. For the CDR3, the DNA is TGTGCCAGCAAACTAGCGACAGAAACAAATCAGCCCCAGCATTTT.

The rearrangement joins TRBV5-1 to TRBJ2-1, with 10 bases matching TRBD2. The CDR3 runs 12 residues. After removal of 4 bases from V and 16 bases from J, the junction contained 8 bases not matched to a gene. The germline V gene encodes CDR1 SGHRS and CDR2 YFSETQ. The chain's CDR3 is CASSQSAGGTFF. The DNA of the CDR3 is TGCGCCAGCAGCCAGTCAGCGGGAGGGACTTTCTTC. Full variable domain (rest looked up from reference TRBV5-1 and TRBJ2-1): KAGVTQTPRYLIKTRGQQVTLSCSPISGHRSVSWYQQTPGQGLQFLFEYFSETQRNKGNFPGRFSGRQFSNSRSEMNVSTLELGDSALYLCASSQSAGGTFFGPGTRLTVL.

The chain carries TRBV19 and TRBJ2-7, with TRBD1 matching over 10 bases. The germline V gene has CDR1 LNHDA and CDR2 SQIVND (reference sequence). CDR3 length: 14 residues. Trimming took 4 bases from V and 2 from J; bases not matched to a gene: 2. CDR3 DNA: TGTGCCAGTAGTACCGACAGGGGGCCCTACGAGCAGTACTTC. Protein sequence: CASSTDRGPYEQYF. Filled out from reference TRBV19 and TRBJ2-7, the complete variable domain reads DGGITQSPKYLFRKEGQNVTLSCEQNLNHDAMYWYRQDPGQGLRLIYYSQIVNDFQKGDIAEGYSVSREKKESFPLTVTSAQKNPTAFYLCASSTDRGPYEQYFGPGTRLTVT.

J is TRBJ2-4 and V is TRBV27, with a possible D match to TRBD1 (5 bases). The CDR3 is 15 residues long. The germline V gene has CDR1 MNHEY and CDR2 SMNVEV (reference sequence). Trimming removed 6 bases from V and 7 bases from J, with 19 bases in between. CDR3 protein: CASRDDRHNTNIQYF. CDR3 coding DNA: TGTGCCAGCAGGGACGACAGACATAATACTAACATTCAGTACTTC.

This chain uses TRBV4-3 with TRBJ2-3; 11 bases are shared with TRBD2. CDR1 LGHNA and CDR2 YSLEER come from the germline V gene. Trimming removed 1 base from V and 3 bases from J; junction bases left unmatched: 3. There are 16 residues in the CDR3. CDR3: CASSQVAGGRTDTQYF. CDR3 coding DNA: TGCGCCAGCAGCCAAGTAGCGGGAGGGAGGACAGATACGCAGTATTTT.

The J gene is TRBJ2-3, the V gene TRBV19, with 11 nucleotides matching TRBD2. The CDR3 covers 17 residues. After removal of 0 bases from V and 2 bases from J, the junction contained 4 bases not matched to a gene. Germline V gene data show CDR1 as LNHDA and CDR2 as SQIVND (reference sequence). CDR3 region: CASSIDGTSGPTDTQYF. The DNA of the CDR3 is TGTGCCAGTAGTATAGATGGGACTAGCGGCCCCACAGATACGCAGTATTTT.

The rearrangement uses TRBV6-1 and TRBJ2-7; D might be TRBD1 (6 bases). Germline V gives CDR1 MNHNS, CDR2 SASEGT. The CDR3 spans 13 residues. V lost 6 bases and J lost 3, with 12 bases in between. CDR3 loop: CASRPGHLYEQYF. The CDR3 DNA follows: TGTGCCAGCAGACCGGGACACCTCTACGAGCAGTACTTC.

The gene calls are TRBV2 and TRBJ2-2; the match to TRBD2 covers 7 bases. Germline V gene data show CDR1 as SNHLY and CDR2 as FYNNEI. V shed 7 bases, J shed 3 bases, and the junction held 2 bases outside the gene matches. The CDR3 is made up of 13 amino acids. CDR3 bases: TGTGCCAGCAAAGGACTAGACACCGGGGAGCTGTTTTTT. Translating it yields CASKGLDTGELFF.

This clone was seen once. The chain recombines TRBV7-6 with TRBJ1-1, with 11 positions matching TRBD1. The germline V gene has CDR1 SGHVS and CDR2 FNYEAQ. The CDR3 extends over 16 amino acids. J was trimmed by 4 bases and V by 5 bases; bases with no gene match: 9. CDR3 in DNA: TGTGCCAGCAGCCCTATTACCGGGACAGGGGGCACTGAAGCTTTCTTT. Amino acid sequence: CASSPITGTGGTEAFF.

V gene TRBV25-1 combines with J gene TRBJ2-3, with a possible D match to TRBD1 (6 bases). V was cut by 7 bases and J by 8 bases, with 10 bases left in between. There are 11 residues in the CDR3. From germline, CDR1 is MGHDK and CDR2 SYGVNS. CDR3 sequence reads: CASNRAGTQYF. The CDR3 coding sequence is TGTGCCAGCAACAGGGCGGGTACGCAGTATTTT.

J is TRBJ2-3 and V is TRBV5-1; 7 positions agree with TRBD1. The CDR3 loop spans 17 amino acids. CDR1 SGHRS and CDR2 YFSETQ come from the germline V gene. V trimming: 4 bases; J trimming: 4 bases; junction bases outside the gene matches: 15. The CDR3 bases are TGCGCCAGCAGCACCCGAGGACAGGTCCCTCCCGCAGATACGCAGTATTTT. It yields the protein CASSTRGQVPPADTQYF.

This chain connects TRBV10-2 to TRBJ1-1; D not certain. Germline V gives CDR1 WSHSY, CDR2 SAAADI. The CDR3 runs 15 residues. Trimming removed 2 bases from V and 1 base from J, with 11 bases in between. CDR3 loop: CASSEGPIRNTEAFF. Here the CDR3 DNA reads TGCGCCAGCAGTGAGGGCCCGATAAGGAACACTGAAGCTTTCTTT.

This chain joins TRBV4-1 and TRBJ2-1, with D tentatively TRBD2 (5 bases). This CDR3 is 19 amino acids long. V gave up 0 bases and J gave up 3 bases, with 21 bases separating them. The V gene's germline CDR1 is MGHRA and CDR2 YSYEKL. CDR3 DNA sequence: TGCGCCAGCAGCCAAGAAAGGGCCTCATCTAGCTTATTCTACAATGAGCAGTTCTTC. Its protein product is CASSQERASSSLFYNEQFF.

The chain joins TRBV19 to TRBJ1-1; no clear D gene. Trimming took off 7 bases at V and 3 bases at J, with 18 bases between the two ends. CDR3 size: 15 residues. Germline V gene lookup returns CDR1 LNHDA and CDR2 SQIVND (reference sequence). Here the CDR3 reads CASINSLWYYTEAFF. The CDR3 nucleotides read TGTGCCAGTATTAACAGCCTTTGGTATTACACTGAAGCTTTCTTT.

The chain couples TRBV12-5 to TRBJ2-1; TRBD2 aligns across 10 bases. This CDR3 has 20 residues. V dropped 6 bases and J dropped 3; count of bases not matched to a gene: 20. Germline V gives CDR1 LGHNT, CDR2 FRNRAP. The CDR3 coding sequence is TGTGCTAGTGGCCCCCTTACCGGGACACCTAGCGGGAGTATCTACAATGAGCAGTTCTTC. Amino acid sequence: CASGPLTGTPSGSIYNEQFF.

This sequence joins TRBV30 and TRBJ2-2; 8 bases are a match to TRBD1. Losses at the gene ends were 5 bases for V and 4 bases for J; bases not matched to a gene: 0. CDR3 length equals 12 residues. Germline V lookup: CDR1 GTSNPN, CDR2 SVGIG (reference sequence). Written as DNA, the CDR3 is TGTGCCTGGGGGACAGGCACCGGGGAGCTGTTTTTT. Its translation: CAWGTGTGELFF.

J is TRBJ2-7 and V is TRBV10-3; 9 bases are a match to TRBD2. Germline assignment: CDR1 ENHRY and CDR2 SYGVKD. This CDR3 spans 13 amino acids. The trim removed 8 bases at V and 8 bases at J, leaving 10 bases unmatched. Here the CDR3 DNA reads TGTGCCATCGGGGTGGGTAGCGGGAGCAAGCAGTACTTC. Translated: CAIGVGSGSKQYF.